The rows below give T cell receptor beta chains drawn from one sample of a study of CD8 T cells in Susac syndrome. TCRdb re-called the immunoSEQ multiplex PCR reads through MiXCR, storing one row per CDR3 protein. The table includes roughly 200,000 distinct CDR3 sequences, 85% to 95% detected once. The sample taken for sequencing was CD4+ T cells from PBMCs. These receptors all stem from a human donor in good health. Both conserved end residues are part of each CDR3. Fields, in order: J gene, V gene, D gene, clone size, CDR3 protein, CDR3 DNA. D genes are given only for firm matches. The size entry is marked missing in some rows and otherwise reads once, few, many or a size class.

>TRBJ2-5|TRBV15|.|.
CATSREALQETQYF
TGTGCCACCAGCAGAGAGGCGCTTCAAGAGACCCAGTACTTC
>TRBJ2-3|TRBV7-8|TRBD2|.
CASSFAPSSGRTDTQYF
TGTGCCAGCAGCTTCGCCCCCTCCAGCGGGAGGACAGATACGCAGTATTTT
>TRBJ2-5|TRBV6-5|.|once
CASSNGQTQYF
TGTGCCAGCAGTAACGGGCAGACCCAGTACTTC
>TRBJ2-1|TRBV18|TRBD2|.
CASSPAASGYNEQFF
TGTGCCAGCTCACCCGCAGCTAGCGGTTACAATGAGCAGTTCTTC
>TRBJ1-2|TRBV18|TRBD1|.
CASSQDREAGYTF
TGTGCCAGCTCACAGGACAGGGAGGCTGGCTACACCTTC
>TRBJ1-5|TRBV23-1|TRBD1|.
CASSQSKDRENQPQHF
TGCGCCAGCAGTCAATCCAAGGACAGGGAAAATCAGCCCCAGCATTTT
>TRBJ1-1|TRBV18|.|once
CASSPPAGLREAFF
TGTGCCAGCTCACCACCGGCGGGACTAAGGGAAGCTTTCTTT
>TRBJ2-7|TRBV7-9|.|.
CASSSGPQGGYEQYF
TGTGCCAGCAGCTCAGGCCCCCAAGGGGGCTACGAGCAGTACTTC
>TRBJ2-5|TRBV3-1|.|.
CASSQAVARETQYF
TGTGCCAGCAGCCAAGCGGTCGCACGAGAGACCCAGTACTTC
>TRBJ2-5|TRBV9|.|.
CASSVASFQETQYF
TGTGCCAGCAGCGTAGCGTCATTCCAAGAGACCCAGTACTTC
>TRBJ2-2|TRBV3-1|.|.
CASSPSFRGTGELFF
TGTGCCAGCAGCCCTTCTTTTAGAGGGACCGGGGAGCTGTTTTTT
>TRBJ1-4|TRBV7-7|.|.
CASSLDRFSEKLFF
TGTGCCAGCAGCTTGGACAGATTTAGTGAAAAACTGTTTTTT
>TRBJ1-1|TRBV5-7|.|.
CASSLAFGNTEAFF
TGTGCCAGCAGCTTGGCCTTTGGGAACACTGAAGCTTTCTTT
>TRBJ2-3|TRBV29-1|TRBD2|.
CSTAGSGSGDTQYF
TGCAGCACTGCAGGGAGCGGGAGTGGAGATACGCAGTATTTT
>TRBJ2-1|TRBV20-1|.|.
CSARGLHHNEQFF
TGCAGTGCTAGAGGACTTCATCACAATGAGCAGTTCTTC
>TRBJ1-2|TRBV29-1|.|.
CSVEAWGYGYTF
TGCAGCGTTGAAGCGTGGGGCTATGGCTACACCTTC
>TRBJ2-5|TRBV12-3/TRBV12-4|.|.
CASNHVGGEETQYF
TGTGCCAGCAACCACGTGGGTGGGGAAGAGACCCAGTACTTC
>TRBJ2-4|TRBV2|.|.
CASSEDPGNIQYF
TGTGCCAGCAGTGAAGACCCAGGGAACATTCAGTACTTC
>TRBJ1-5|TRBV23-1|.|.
CASSQFRGGDNQPQHF
TGCGCCAGCAGTCAGTTCAGGGGAGGGGACAATCAGCCCCAGCATTTT
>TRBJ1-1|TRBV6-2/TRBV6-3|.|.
CASSRLGTEAFF
TGTGCCAGCAGTCGGTTGGGCACTGAAGCTTTCTTT
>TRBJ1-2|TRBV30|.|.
CAWSPGRGYTF
TGTGCCTGGAGTCCGGGGCGCGGCTACACCTTC
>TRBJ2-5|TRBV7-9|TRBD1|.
CASSLGDREEETQYF
TGTGCCAGCAGCTTAGGGGACAGGGAAGAAGAGACCCAGTACTTC
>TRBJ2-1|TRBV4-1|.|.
CASLGGEQFF
TGCGCCAGCCTGGGGGGTGAGCAGTTCTTC
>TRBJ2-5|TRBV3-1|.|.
CASSQDLQRPGLETQYF
TGTGCCAGCAGCCAAGATCTCCAGCGGCCGGGCCTAGAGACCCAGTACTTC
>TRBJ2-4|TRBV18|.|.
CASSPFGPDASNIQYF
TGTGCCAGCTCACCTTTCGGTCCGGATGCGTCCAACATTCAGTACTTC
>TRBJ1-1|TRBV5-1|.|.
CASSVGPDLGTEAFF
TGCGCCAGCAGCGTGGGGCCAGATCTGGGCACTGAAGCTTTCTTT
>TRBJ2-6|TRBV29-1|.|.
CSVEETGANVLTF
TGCAGCGTTGAGGAGACTGGGGCCAACGTCCTGACTTTC
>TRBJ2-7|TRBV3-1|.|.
CASSQDASGTGEQYF
TGTGCCAGCAGCCAAGATGCATCGGGGACGGGCGAGCAGTACTTC
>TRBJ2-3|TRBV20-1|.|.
CSARMQDTQYF
TGCAGTGCTAGAATGCAAGATACGCAGTATTTT
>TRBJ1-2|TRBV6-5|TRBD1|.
CASSRQGEVYGYTF
TGTGCCAGCAGCCGACAGGGGGAAGTGTATGGCTACACCTTC
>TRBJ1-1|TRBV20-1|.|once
CSARRGAGNTEAFF
TGCAGTGCTAGAAGGGGTGCGGGGAACACTGAAGCTTTCTTT
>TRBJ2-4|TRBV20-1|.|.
CSARDGGAVNIQYF
TGCAGTGCTAGAGATGGGGGGGCCGTGAACATTCAGTACTTC
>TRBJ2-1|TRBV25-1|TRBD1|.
CASSVQGNNEQFF
TGTGCCAGCAGCGTACAGGGGAACAATGAGCAGTTCTTC
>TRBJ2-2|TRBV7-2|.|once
CASSAERVENTGELFF
TGTGCCAGCAGCGCCGAGAGGGTAGAGAACACCGGGGAGCTGTTTTTT
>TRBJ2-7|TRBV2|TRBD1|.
CASRRTGVDEQYF
TGTGCCAGCAGGAGGACAGGGGTCGACGAGCAGTACTTC
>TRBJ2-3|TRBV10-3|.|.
CAISAGRGDTQYF
TGTGCCATCAGTGCGGGGAGGGGGGATACGCAGTATTTT
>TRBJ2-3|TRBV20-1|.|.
CSASETSTDTQYF
TGCAGTGCTAGCGAGACCAGCACAGATACGCAGTATTTT
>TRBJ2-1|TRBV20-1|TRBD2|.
CSAPGTSGYNEQFF
TGCAGTGCTCCCGGGACTAGCGGCTACAATGAGCAGTTCTTC
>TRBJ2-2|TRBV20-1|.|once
CSASGANTGELFF
TGCAGTGCTAGCGGGGCAAACACCGGGGAGCTGTTTTTT
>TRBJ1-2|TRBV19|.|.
CASSTGGSYGYTF
TGTGCCAGTAGTACTGGCGGGTCCTATGGCTACACCTTC
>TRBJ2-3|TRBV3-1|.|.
CASSQDNRGDTQYF
TGTGCCAGCAGCCAAGATAACCGCGGGGATACGCAGTATTTT